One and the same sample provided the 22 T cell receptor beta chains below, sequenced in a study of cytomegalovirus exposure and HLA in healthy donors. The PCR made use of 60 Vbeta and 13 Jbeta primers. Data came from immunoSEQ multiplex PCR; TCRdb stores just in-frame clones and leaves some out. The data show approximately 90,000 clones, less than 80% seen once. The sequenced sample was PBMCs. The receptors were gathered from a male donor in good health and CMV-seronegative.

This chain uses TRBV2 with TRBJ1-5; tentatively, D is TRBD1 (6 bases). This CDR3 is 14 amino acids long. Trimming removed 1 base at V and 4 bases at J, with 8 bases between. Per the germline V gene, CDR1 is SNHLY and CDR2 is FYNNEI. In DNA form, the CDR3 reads TGTGCCAGCAGTGAAGGGGGGCGGAATCAGCCCCAGCATTTT. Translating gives CASSEGGRNQPQHF.

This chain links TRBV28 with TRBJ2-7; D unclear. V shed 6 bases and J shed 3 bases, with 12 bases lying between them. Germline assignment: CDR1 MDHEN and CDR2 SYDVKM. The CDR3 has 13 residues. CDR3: CASRPTVSYEQYF. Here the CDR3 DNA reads TGTGCCAGCAGACCAACTGTGAGCTACGAGCAGTACTTC.

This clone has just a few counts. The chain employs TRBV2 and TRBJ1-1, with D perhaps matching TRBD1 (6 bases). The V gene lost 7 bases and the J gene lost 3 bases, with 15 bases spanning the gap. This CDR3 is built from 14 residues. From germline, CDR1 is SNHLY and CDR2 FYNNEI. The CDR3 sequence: CASNPQGGYTEAFF. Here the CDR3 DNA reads TGTGCCAGCAATCCACAGGGAGGGTACACTGAAGCTTTCTTT.

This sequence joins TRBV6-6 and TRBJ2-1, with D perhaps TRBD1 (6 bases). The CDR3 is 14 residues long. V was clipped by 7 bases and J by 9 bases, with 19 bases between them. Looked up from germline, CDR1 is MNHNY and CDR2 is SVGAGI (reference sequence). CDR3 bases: TGTGCCAGCAACCGAGGACAGAGGCTGAGTGAGCAGTTCTTC. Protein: CASNRGQRLSEQFF.

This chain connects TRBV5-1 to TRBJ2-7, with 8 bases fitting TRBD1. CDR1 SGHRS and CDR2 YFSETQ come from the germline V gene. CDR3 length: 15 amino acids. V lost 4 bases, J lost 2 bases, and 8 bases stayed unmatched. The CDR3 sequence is CASSPGQVVTYEQYF. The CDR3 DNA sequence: TGCGCCAGCAGCCCGGGACAGGTAGTAACCTACGAGCAGTACTTC.

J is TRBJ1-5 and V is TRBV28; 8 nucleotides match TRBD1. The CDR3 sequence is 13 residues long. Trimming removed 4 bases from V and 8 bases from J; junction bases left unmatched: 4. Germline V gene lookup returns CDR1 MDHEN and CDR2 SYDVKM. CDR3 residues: CASSYPDREPQHF. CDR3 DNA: TGTGCCAGCAGTTACCCGGACAGGGAGCCCCAGCATTTT.

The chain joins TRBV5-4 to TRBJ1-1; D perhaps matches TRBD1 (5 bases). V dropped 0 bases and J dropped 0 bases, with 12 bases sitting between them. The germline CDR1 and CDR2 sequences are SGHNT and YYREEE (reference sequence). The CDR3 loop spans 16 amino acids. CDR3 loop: CASSLAPGALNTEAFF. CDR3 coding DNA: TGTGCCAGCAGCTTGGCCCCTGGGGCCCTGAACACTGAAGCTTTCTTT.

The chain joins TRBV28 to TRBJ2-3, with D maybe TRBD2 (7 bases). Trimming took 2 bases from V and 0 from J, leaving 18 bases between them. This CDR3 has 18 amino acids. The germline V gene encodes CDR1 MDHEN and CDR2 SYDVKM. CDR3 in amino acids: CASSLNKGDGRSTDTQYF. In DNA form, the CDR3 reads TGTGCCAGCAGTTTAAATAAGGGGGACGGGAGGAGCACAGATACGCAGTATTTT.

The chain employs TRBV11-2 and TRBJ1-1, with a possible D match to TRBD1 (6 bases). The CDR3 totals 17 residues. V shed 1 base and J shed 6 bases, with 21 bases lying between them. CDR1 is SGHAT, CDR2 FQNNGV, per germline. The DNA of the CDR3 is TGTGCCAGCAGCTTAGGACAGGTTCTCTACGGTCAGGCTGAAGCTTTCTTT. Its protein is CASSLGQVLYGQAEAFF. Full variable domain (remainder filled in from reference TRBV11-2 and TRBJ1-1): EAGVAQSPRYKIIEKRQSVAFWCNPISGHATLYWYQQILGQGPKLLIQFQNNGVVDDSQLPKDRFSAERLKGVDSTLKIQPAKLEDSAVYLCASSLGQVLYGQAEAFFGQGTRLTVV.

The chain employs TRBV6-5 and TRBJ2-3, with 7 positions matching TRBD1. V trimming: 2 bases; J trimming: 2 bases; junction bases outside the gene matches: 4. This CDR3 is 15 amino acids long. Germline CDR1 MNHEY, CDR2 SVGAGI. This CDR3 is CASSYGGQATDTQYF. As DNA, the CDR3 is TGTGCCAGCAGTTACGGAGGACAGGCCACAGATACGCAGTATTTT.

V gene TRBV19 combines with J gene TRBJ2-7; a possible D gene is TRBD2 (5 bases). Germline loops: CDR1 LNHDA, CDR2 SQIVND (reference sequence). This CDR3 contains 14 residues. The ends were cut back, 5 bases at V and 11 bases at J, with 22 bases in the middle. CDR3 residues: CASSRNQIERNKYF. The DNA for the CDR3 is TGTGCCAGTAGTCGAAACCAAATAGAGCGGAACAAGTACTTC.

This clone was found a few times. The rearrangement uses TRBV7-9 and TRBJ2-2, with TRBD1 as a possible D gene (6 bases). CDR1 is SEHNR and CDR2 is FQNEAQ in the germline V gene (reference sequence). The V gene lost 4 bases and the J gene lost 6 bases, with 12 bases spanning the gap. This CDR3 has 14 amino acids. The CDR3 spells CASSSVGAAGELFF. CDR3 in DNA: TGTGCCAGCAGCTCGGTGGGGGCGGCCGGGGAGCTGTTTTTT.

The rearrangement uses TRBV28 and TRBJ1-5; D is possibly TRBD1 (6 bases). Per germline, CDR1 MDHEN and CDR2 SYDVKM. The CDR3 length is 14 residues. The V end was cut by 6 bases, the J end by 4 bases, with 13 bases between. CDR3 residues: CASSRDNPNQPQHF. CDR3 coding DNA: TGTGCCAGCAGCCGGGACAACCCGAATCAGCCCCAGCATTTT.

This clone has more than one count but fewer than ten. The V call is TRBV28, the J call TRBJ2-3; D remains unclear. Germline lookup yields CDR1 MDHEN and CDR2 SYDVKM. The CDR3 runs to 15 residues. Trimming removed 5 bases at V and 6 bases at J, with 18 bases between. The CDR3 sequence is CASSPAVYTTDTQYF. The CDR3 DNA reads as TGTGCCAGCAGTCCTGCAGTGTATACTACGGATACGCAGTATTTT.

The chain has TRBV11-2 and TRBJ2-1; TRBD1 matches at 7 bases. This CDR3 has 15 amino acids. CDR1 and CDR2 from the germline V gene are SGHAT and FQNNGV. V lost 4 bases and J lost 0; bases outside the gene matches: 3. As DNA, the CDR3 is TGTGCCAGCAGCTCACAGGGGAGCTCCTACAATGAGCAGTTCTTC. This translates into CASSSQGSSYNEQFF. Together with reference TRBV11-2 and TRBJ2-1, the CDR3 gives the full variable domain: EAGVAQSPRYKIIEKRQSVAFWCNPISGHATLYWYQQILGQGPKLLIQFQNNGVVDDSQLPKDRFSAERLKGVDSTLKIQPAKLEDSAVYLCASSSQGSSYNEQFFGPGTRLTVL.

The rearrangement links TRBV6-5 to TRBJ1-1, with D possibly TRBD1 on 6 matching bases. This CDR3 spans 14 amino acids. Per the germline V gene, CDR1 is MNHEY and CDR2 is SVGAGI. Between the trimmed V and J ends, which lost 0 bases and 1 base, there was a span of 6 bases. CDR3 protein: CASSYSQGNTEAFF. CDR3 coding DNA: TGTGCCAGCAGTTACTCACAGGGGAACACTGAAGCTTTCTTT.

CDR3 amino acids: CASSPLQGGYNEQFF. The CDR3 coding sequence is TGTGCCAGCAGTCCGTTACAGGGGGGTTACAATGAGCAGTTCTTC. The rearrangement uses TRBV6-5 and TRBJ2-1; 8 nucleotides align to TRBD1. Per the germline V gene, CDR1 is MNHEY and CDR2 is SVGAGI. After removal of 5 bases from V and 4 bases from J, the junction contained 7 bases not matched to a gene. CDR3 length equals 15 residues.

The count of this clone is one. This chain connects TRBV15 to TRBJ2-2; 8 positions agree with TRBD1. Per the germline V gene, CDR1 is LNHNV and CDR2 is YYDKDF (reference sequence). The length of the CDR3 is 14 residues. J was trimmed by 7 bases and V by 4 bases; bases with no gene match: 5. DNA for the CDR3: TGTGCCACCAGCACGGACAGGGTATTCGGGGAGCTGTTTTTT. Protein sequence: CATSTDRVFGELFF. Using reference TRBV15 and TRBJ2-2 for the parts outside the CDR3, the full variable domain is DAMVIQNPRYQVTQFGKPVTLSCSQTLNHNVMYWYQQKSSQAPKLLFHYYDKDFNNEADTPDNFQSRRPNTSFCFLDIRSPGLGDTAMYLCATSTDRVFGELFFGEGSRLTVL.

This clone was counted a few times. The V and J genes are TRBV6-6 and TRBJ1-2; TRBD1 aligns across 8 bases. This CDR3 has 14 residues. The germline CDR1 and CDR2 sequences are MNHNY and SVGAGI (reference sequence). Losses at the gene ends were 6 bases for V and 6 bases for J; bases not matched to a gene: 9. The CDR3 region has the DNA TGTGCCAGCAGCATCCTTCGACAGGGGCATGGCTACACCTTC. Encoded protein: CASSILRQGHGYTF.

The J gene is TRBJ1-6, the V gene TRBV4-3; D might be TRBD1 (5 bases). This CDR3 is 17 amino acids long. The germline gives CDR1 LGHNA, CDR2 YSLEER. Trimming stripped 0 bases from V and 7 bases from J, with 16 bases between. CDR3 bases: TGCGCCAGCAGCCAAGAAGAAAGGGGTTACCGGAATTCACCCCTCCACTTT. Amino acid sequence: CASSQEERGYRNSPLHF.

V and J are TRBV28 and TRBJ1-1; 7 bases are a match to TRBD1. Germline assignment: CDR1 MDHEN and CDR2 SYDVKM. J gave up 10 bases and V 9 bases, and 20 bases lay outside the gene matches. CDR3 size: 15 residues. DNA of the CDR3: TGTGCCAGTACCCTCTCGGGAGGGGGCGCCGGGAGAGCTTTCTTT. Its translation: CASTLSGGGAGRAFF.

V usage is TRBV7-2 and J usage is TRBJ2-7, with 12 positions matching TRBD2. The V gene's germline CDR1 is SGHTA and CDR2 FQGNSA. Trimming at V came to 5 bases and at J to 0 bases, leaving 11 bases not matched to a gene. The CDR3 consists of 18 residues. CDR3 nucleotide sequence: TGTGCCAGCAGCACCTTACGGCTAGCGGGAGGGAGCTCCTACGAGCAGTACTTC. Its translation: CASSTLRLAGGSSYEQYF.